A single sample is the source of the 8 T cell receptor beta chains below, sequenced in a study of post-analysis software for immune sequencing data. General study findings and limits: Compared with controls, patients had more of five or six TRBV segments, including TRBV5-6, TRBV5-1 and TRBV20-1.

cDNA libraries of TCR beta carried unique molecular identifiers. TCRdb re-derived calls from the PCR reads in MiXCR, one entry per CDR3 protein. In the table there are about 540,000 distinct CDR3 sequences, 34% of which are singletons. Their specific antigens are unknown. The sample was blood. These receptors were collected from a girl aged 2-17 years with multiple sclerosis.

The rearrangement uses TRBV5-1 and TRBJ1-2, with a possible D match to TRBD1 (5 bases). The germline V gene has CDR1 SGHRS and CDR2 YFSETQ. There are 14 residues in the CDR3. Trimming removed 4 bases from V and 6 bases from J, with 16 bases in between. CDR3: CASSAGTTTDGYTF. The DNA of the CDR3 is TGCGCCAGCAGCGCAGGGACGACCACGGATGGCTACACCTTC. The entire variable domain, with the rest obtained from reference TRBV5-1 and TRBJ1-2, is as follows: KAGVTQTPRYLIKTRGQQVTLSCSPISGHRSVSWYQQTPGQGLQFLFEYFSETQRNKGNFPGRFSGRQFSNSRSEMNVSTLELGDSALYLCASSAGTTTDGYTFGSGTRLTVV.

This sequence joins TRBV5-1 and TRBJ2-1; no clear D gene. The CDR3 is 15 amino acids. V was shortened by 0 bases and J by 7 bases, with 14 bases between the two germline ends. Germline CDR1 and CDR2: SGHRS and YFSETQ. This chain's CDR3 is CASSLGHSLLNEQFF. Written as DNA, the CDR3 is TGCGCCAGCAGCTTGGGACACTCACTCTTGAATGAGCAGTTCTTC.

This chain uses TRBV19 with TRBJ1-5; 11 nucleotides align to TRBD1. The V segment lost 3 bases and the J segment 4 bases; nucleotides outside the gene matches: 2. The germline V gene has CDR1 LNHDA and CDR2 SQIVND (reference sequence). The CDR3 is made up of 15 amino acids. This CDR3 is CASSIGTGGNQPQHF. The CDR3 DNA sequence: TGTGCCAGTAGTATCGGGACAGGGGGGAATCAGCCCCAGCATTTT.

This clonotype was detected only a few times. This chain uses TRBV10-3 with TRBJ2-1, with D possibly TRBD1 on 6 matching bases. The germline V gene encodes CDR1 ENHRY and CDR2 SYGVKD. Trimming left V 8 bases short and J 5 bases short, with 10 bases between. The CDR3 covers 12 residues. DNA of the CDR3: TGTGCCATCTGGACAGCTAACAATGAGCAGTTCTTC. Its translation is CAIWTANNEQFF.

The chain uses TRBV19 and TRBJ2-4, with TRBD1 as a possible D gene (5 bases). The DNA end is more similar to TRBJ2-5, so the J call may be wrong. The V gene's germline CDR1 is LNHDA and CDR2 SQIVND (reference sequence). The CDR3 is 12 amino acids. CDR3 region: CASSQQAETQYF. The CDR3 DNA follows: TGTGCCAGTAGTCAACAGGCGGAGACCCAGTACTTC.

V is TRBV5-1 and J is TRBJ2-1; D gene uncertain. Germline-derived CDR1 and CDR2 are SGHRS and YFSETQ. Trimming left V 4 bases short and J 9 bases short, with 11 bases between. CDR3 length: 12 amino acids. The CDR3 sequence: CASSPRSSEQFF. The CDR3 DNA reads as TGCGCCAGCAGCCCCCGAAGTAGTGAGCAGTTCTTC.

On this clonotype: One end of the junction is discordant with germline, which a read error may explain. The chain is built from TRBV6-5 and TRBJ2-5; 11 nucleotides line up with TRBD2. CDR3 length: 15 residues. CDR1 and CDR2 from the germline V gene are MNHEY and SVGAGI. The CDR3, as DNA: TGTGCCAGCAGCCGACTAGCGGGGAACCAAGAGACCCGGTACTTC. Translating it yields CASSRLAGNQETRYF.

The table lists this clonotype with a few counts. The chain has TRBV4-1 and TRBJ2-5, with 7 positions matching TRBD1. V dropped 1 base and J dropped 4; count of bases not matched to a gene: 6. Looked up from germline, CDR1 is MGHRA and CDR2 is YSYEKL. The CDR3 loop spans 15 amino acids. CDR3 nucleotide sequence: TGCGCCAGCAGCCAAGTTGGACAGGATGGAGAGACCCAGTACTTC. As protein: CASSQVGQDGETQYF.